Listed below are T cell receptor beta chains from one sample, sequenced in a study of cytomegalovirus exposure and HLA in healthy donors. Assay: immunoSEQ multiplex PCR; the TCRdb copy retains only in-frame clones and omits some. The sample contains about 110,000 clones, over 70% of which appear only once. What was sequenced was PBMCs. The origin of the receptors is a female donor in good health and CMV-seronegative. The conserved cysteine and the conserved F or W are not part of the CDR3 here. The D gene is left open where the match is weak.

CDR3aa: ASSIRGARSGRAGSSYEQY; v_gene: TRBV27; d_gene: TRBD2
CDR3aa: ASSLQGGYEQY; v_gene: TRBV5-4; d_gene: -
CDR3aa: ASSQRGGGGGSRNEQF; v_gene: TRBV5-5; d_gene: TRBD2
CDR3aa: AISDPDRAGNTEAF; v_gene: TRBV10-3; d_gene: TRBD1
CDR3aa: ASSLFRTEYEQY; v_gene: TRBV11-2; d_gene: -
CDR3aa: ASSLGGLNGYEQY; v_gene: TRBV7-9; d_gene: -
CDR3aa: ASSPSGSSYNEQF; v_gene: TRBV7-6; d_gene: TRBD2
CDR3aa: ASRGGSTDTQY; v_gene: TRBV6-1; d_gene: TRBD2
CDR3aa: ASSPRPKTEAF; v_gene: TRBV11-2; d_gene: -
CDR3aa: ASSGPTVSYEQY; v_gene: TRBV10-2; d_gene: -
CDR3aa: ASSIQGRSYEQY; v_gene: TRBV19; d_gene: -
CDR3aa: ASSLDSGSYEQY; v_gene: TRBV5-1; d_gene: TRBD2
CDR3aa: ASSESGGRYEQY; v_gene: TRBV10-2; d_gene: -
CDR3aa: ASSLDRGNEAF; v_gene: TRBV18; d_gene: TRBD1
CDR3aa: ASRFTGTSSYEQY; v_gene: TRBV27; d_gene: -
CDR3aa: ASSPPPNADEQF; v_gene: TRBV11-3; d_gene: -
CDR3aa: ASSIQGYEQY; v_gene: TRBV5-1; d_gene: -
CDR3aa: ASSLDWGENSPLH; v_gene: TRBV5-1; d_gene: -
CDR3aa: ASSPRDSTYEQY; v_gene: TRBV7-9; d_gene: -
CDR3aa: ASSSYTGSDSNQPQH; v_gene: TRBV5-5; d_gene: -
CDR3aa: ATSRPRDRELNTEAF; v_gene: TRBV15; d_gene: TRBD1
CDR3aa: ASSPLQGAETQY; v_gene: TRBV5-4; d_gene: TRBD1
CDR3aa: ASSVLSGRALDEQF; v_gene: TRBV7-9; d_gene: TRBD2
CDR3aa: ASSLKRVNTGELF; v_gene: TRBV7-9; d_gene: -
CDR3aa: ASSSDREETQY; v_gene: TRBV19; d_gene: -
CDR3aa: ASSLDIRGRNTEAF; v_gene: TRBV11-2; d_gene: TRBD1
CDR3aa: ASSSPGLNTEAF; v_gene: TRBV6-4; d_gene: -